Each of the 11 T cell receptor beta chains below was sequenced from the same sample in a study of blood T cell repertoires in COVID-19. Sequencing was performed with immunoSEQ multiplex PCR; in TCRdb, only in-frame clones are kept and a portion is missing. Among more than 45,000 clones listed, more than 85% were seen once. The material sequenced was peripheral blood. These receptor sequences come from a human donor with active COVID-19. The donor label of this sample is uncertain.

Points on this clone: The junction departs from the called germline gene at one end, perhaps through a read error. This rearrangement joins TRBV7-7 to TRBJ2-1; the match to TRBD2 covers 14 bases. The CDR3 has 15 amino acids. Germline CDR1 reads SSHAT; CDR2 reads FNYEAQ (reference sequence). This chain's CDR3 is CASSSGLAGGGEQFF. In DNA, the CDR3 is TGTGCTAGCAGTTCAGGACTAGCGGGAGGCGGCGAGCAGTTCTTC.

The V and J genes are TRBV3-1 (or the pseudogene TRBV3-2) and TRBJ2-7; D not resolved. The germline V gene has CDR1 LGHDT and CDR2 YNNKEL (reference sequence). The V end was cut by 3 bases, the J end by 0 bases, with 9 bases between. The CDR3 is made up of 14 amino acids. CDR3 residues: CASSQLVFSYEQYF. CDR3 DNA: TGTGCCAGCAGCCAGTTAGTTTTCTCCTACGAGCAGTACTTC.

This clone was found a few times. J is TRBJ2-7 and V is TRBV4-1, with 8 nucleotides matching TRBD1. The CDR3 is made up of 14 amino acids. Trimming cost V 4 bases and J 4 bases; bases outside gene matches: 6. Germline-derived CDR1 and CDR2 are MGHRA and YSYEKL. CDR3 nucleotide sequence: TGCGCCAGCAGCCGGGACAGGAGCCGATACGAGCAGTACTTC. Translating gives CASSRDRSRYEQYF.

V usage is TRBV11-3 and J usage is TRBJ2-4, with 10 nucleotides matching TRBD1. This CDR3 is 18 amino acids long. CDR1 and CDR2 from the germline V gene are SGHNT and YENEEA. Trimming took 5 bases from V and 0 from J; bases not matched to a gene: 10. The CDR3 loop reads CASSEQTGGKGAKNIQYF. In DNA form, the CDR3 reads TGTGCCAGCAGCGAACAGACAGGGGGCAAAGGAGCCAAAAACATTCAGTACTTC.

This clone has just one count. The chain carries TRBV12-5 and TRBJ2-2, with D possibly being TRBD2 (6 bases). Germline loops: CDR1 LGHNT, CDR2 FRNRAP. The CDR3 covers 16 residues. V lost 5 bases and J lost 8, with 21 bases in between. CDR3 DNA: TGTGCTAGTGGTCCCTCGCGGGGCGTCGCTTCGGGGGAGCTGTTTTTT. Translated: CASGPSRGVASGELFF.

This rearrangement joins TRBV3-1 (or the pseudogene TRBV3-2) to TRBJ2-2, with 9 nucleotides matching TRBD2. The CDR3 length is 14 residues. The trim removed 6 bases at V and 1 base at J, leaving 0 bases unmatched. Looked up from germline, CDR1 is LGHDT and CDR2 is YNNKEL (reference sequence). CDR3 loop: CASRLAGNTGELFF. In nucleotides, the CDR3 is TGTGCCAGCAGACTAGCGGGGAACACCGGGGAGCTGTTTTTT.

CDR3 sequence (DNA): TGCGCCAGCAGCCTCTTGGGGGGGTCCTACGAGCAGTACTTC. Amino acid sequence: CASSLLGGSYEQYF. The chain is built from TRBV4-1 and TRBJ2-7; TRBD2 aligns across 7 bases. Trimming at V came to 4 bases and at J to 1 base, leaving 4 bases not matched to a gene. Germline lookup yields CDR1 MGHRA and CDR2 YSYEKL. The CDR3 loop spans 14 amino acids.

This clone was seen a single time. The chain is built from TRBV7-9 and TRBJ1-6; D might be TRBD1 (5 bases). Trimming took 6 bases from V and 8 from J, leaving 17 bases between them. Germline lookup yields CDR1 SEHNR and CDR2 FQNEAQ (reference sequence). CDR3 length: 15 residues. The CDR3 nucleotides read TGTGCCAGCAGTTTAAAGCGGACGGGGGATTCACCCCTCCACTTT. Translating gives CASSLKRTGDSPLHF.

The chain links TRBV29-1 to TRBJ1-2; D unclear. The CDR3 is made up of 13 amino acids. Trimming took off 3 bases at V and 4 bases at J, with 12 bases between the two ends. The germline V gene has CDR1 SQVTM and CDR2 ANQGSEA. Written as DNA, the CDR3 is TGCAGCGTTGACAGAGGGCCACTCTATGGCTACACCTTC. Amino acids: CSVDRGPLYGYTF.

The chain combines TRBV18 with TRBJ2-5, with TRBD1 matching over 7 bases. The CDR3 length is 15 residues. V trimming: 5 bases; J trimming: 5 bases; junction bases outside the gene matches: 11. Germline CDR1 is KGHSH and CDR2 is LQKENI. CDR3 region: CASSSSQGLIETQYF. The CDR3 DNA is TGTGCCAGCTCATCGTCACAGGGGCTGATTGAGACCCAGTACTTC. Based on the CDR3 plus reference TRBV18 and TRBJ2-5, the full variable domain is NAGVMQNPRHLVRRRGQEARLRCSPMKGHSHVYWYRQLPEEGLKFMVYLQKENIIDESGMPKERFSAEFPKEGPSILRIQQVVRGDSAAYFCASSSSQGLIETQYFGPGTRLLVL.

The chain joins TRBV10-3 to TRBJ2-1, with no clear D. V lost 7 bases and J lost 2, with 9 bases in between. The CDR3 is made up of 13 amino acids. The germline V gene has CDR1 ENHRY and CDR2 SYGVKD. In DNA, the CDR3 is TGTGCCATCATGGCCCCCCCCTACAATGAGCAGTTCTTC. It encodes CAIMAPPYNEQFF.